A single TCR beta chain is shown here with its context. The assay was immunoSEQ multiplex PCR, and TCRdb's table has in-frame clones only and misses some. The table lists roughly 70,000 clones, 70% to 90% of them singletons, with under 1.2% in the top ten. These data belong to a study of OX40 agonist ivuxolimab in advanced cancers. The CDR3 length is 16 residues. Trimming pared 3 bases from V and 3 bases from J, leaving 12 bases between. Germline V gene sequence: CDR1 MNHNS, CDR2 SASEGT. This specimen consisted of CD4+ or CD8+ T cells sorted from blood, obtained in a trial of the OX40 agonist ivuxolimab. V gene TRBV6-1 combines with J gene TRBJ2-6; TRBD1 is a possible D gene (5 bases). The TCR comes from an adult with an advanced solid tumor such as melanoma, head and neck, liver or kidney cancer. The CDR3, as DNA: TGTGCCAGCAGTGACAGGGTCTTTTATGGGGCCAACGTCCTGACTTTC. Translating it yields CASSDRVFYGANVLTF.